The source of this T cell receptor beta chain is a study of identical twins. This CDR3 has 14 residues. The J segment lost 2 bases and the V segment lost 5 bases, leaving 6 bases of the junction unmatched. Looked up from germline, CDR1 is DFQATT and CDR2 is SNEGSKA (reference sequence). MiXCR was run by TCRdb on the 5' RACE reads, yielding one entry per CDR3 protein. The profile shows 650,000 to 750,000 distinct CDR3 sequences, around 20% of them singletons. This clonotype was seen a few times. These data also formed part of another study, on T cells expressing NK-cell markers.

The V call is TRBV20-1, the J call TRBJ2-3, with 8 bases that match TRBD1. Sequencing was carried out using PBMCs. This TCR derives from a woman between 18 and 30 years old in good health. CDR3 in DNA: TGCAGTGCTGACCCGGGACAGGTCACAGATACGCAGTATTTT. Translation: CSADPGQVTDTQYF.